This TCR beta chain was found in a study of T cells in Graves' hyperthyroidism and ophthalmopathy. Amplified TCR beta CDR3 regions derived from RNA transcripts. When the TCR CDR3 underwent first-round RT-PCR, the HTBI primer set was used. MiXCR, run by TCRdb on the multiplex PCR reads, gives a single entry per CDR3 protein. The sample includes about 840,000 distinct CDR3 sequences, 38% of them seen just once. This clonotype was seen only a few times. Germline CDR1 SGDLS, CDR2 YYNGEE. Trimming took 4 bases from V and 6 from J, leaving 14 bases between them. The length of the CDR3 is 13 residues. The receptor was derived from a man in his late teens or twenties with Graves' hyperthyroidism. V is TRBV9 and J is TRBJ2-7; D might be TRBD1 (5 bases). Specimen: blood. CDR3 protein: CASSPPHRLEQYF. The CDR3 coding sequence is TGTGCCAGCAGCCCGCCGCACAGGCTCGAGCAGTACTTC.